The sample holds one count of the clone carrying this TCR beta chain. Its antigen is as yet unknown. TCRdb re-called the RT-PCR reads with MiXCR, one entry per CDR3 protein. Of roughly 630 distinct CDR3 sequences in the sample, roughly 71% are singletons; the top ten hold 20% to 30%. The sample is drawn from a study of yellow fever vaccine responses in identical twins. Overall study results and limits: The authors reported partly convergent, partly personalized vaccine responses in identical twins.

Specimen: T cells from blood (PBMCs), unsorted or a sorted subset (not recorded which), collected before or after yellow fever vaccination (not recorded which). This clonotype was obtained from a female donor who received the yellow fever vaccine.

The CDR3 region has the DNA TGTGCCAGCAGTTACACGGACAGGGCCGACGAGCAGTACTTC. Amino acid sequence: CASSYTDRADEQYF. This chain links TRBV6-2 or TRBV6-3 with TRBJ2-7; TRBD1 matches at 8 bases. The V gene end was trimmed by 2 bases and the J gene end by 5 bases; junction bases not matched to a gene: 5. CDR3 length: 14 residues. CDR1 and CDR2 from the germline V gene are MNHEY and SVGEGT.